This TCR beta chain was observed in a study of quantifying T cell responses using KT2 cells. Across the whole study: TCR alpha and beta constant-region primers primed reverse transcription of RNA.

Each cDNA got a UMI-containing oligo ligated at its 3' end. The first PCR ran roughly 4 cycles with an equimolar RC1.1 and RC1.2 beta primer mix. A single record per CDR3 protein comes from TCRdb applying MiXCR to the UMI-ligation and nested PCR reads. The repertoire holds 31,000 or so distinct CDR3 sequences, with approximately 10% as singletons. This CDR3 has 12 residues. Germline CDR1 is WSHSY and CDR2 is SAAADI. Trimming left V 2 bases short and J 5 bases short, with 6 bases between. The chain combines TRBV10-2 with TRBJ1-2, with D possibly being TRBD1 (5 bases). Sequencing used PBMCs spiked with cells of the T cell clone KT2. This TCR came from a human donor. The CDR3 DNA reads as TGCGCCAGCAGTGAGGGGACTTATGGCTACACCTTC. Translation: CASSEGTYGYTF.